A selection of T cell receptor beta chains follows, all from one sample in a study of T cell responses to AZD1222 COVID-19 vaccine. Sequenced by immunoSEQ multiplex PCR; TCRdb stores in-frame clones only, minus some. Here the sample spans roughly 96,000 clones, 90% being singletons. Sequencing was performed on peripheral blood, taken on day 0 of AZD1222 vaccination. The receptors originated from an adult in good health. Each CDR3 is given with its conserved first and last residue. Fields, in order: D gene, clone size, J gene, V gene, CDR3 protein, CDR3 DNA. The D gene is left open where the match is weak. The listing skips clone size in some rows; elsewhere it reads once, few, many or a size class.

>NA|NA|TRBJ1-2|TRBV28
CASSAQGGGYTF
TGTGCCAGCAGCGCACAAGGGGGTGGCTACACCTTC
>TRBD2|NA|TRBJ2-1|TRBV27
CASSYWVGLAGDGSYNEQFF
TGTGCCAGCAGTTACTGGGTAGGACTAGCGGGAGACGGCTCCTACAATGAGCAGTTCTTC
>TRBD2|NA|TRBJ2-5|TRBV5-1
CASSPGLAGSQETQYF
TGCGCCAGCAGCCCCGGACTAGCGGGGTCCCAAGAGACCCAGTACTTC
>NA|NA|TRBJ2-7|TRBV27
CASSLSGYYEQYF
TGTGCCAGCAGTTTATCCGGATACTACGAGCAGTACTTC
>TRBD1|NA|TRBJ1-3|TRBV9
CASSPWDRGFGNTIYF
TGTGCCAGCAGCCCTTGGGACAGGGGGTTTGGAAACACCATATATTTT
>TRBD1|NA|TRBJ1-1|TRBV19
CASSTLTGTGTEAFF
TGTGCCAGTAGTACCCTGACAGGGACCGGCACTGAAGCTTTCTTT
>NA|NA|TRBJ2-3|TRBV7-2
CASSLGGPQWDTQYF
TGTGCCAGCAGCTTAGGTGGACCACAGTGGGATACGCAGTATTTT
>NA|once|TRBJ2-1|TRBV7-3
CASSLSQGGYNEQFF
TGTGCCAGCAGCCTAAGCCAGGGTGGTTACAATGAGCAGTTCTTC
>TRBD2|NA|TRBJ2-3|TRBV3-1/TRBV3-2
CASSRGTSRYTDTQYF
TGTGCCAGCAGCCGAGGGACTAGCAGGTACACAGATACGCAGTATTTT
>NA|once|TRBJ2-4|TRBV6-5
CASSYSGENIQYF
TGTGCCAGCAGTTACTCGGGAGAAAACATTCAGTACTTC
>NA|NA|TRBJ2-2|TRBV7-6
CASRSTGSGTGELFF
TGTGCCAGCAGATCTACAGGGTCGGGGACCGGGGAGCTGTTTTTT